This T cell receptor (beta chain) was sequenced during a study of Ad26.COV2.S vaccination and SARS-CoV-2 variants. At the level of the study: Intramuscular Ad26.COV2.S doses were given once or twice, 56 days apart.

V was clipped by 6 bases and J by 0 bases, with 18 bases between them. This CDR3 contains 16 residues. Per the germline V gene, CDR1 is MNHEY and CDR2 is SVGEGT. TCRdb's copy holds only in-frame clones and misses some; the assay was immunoSEQ multiplex PCR. The sample has roughly 700,000 clones, more than 80% seen once. Treatment reported: some 20 received Ad26.COV2.S at low or high dose, single or two shots; 5 received placebo; per-sample allocation not given. Day 63 following the first vaccine or placebo injection was when the samples were taken. This vaccine is an Ad26 vector that expresses the Wuhan-strain SARS-CoV-2 spike. General study results and limits: Vaccinees reportedly had broad spike-specific CD8+ and CD4+ T cell responses.

Comment on this clone: The target antigen is unknown.

The sequence was collected from a person aged 18-65 years who received the Ad26.COV2.S COVID-19 vaccine or a placebo. The gene calls are TRBV6-2 or TRBV6-3 and TRBJ2-7; possible D gene TRBD2, 6 bases. The source material was peripheral blood, sampled in a trial of Ad26.COV2.S vaccine versus placebo. CDR3 sequence: CASSPLGRRGSYEQYF. The CDR3, as DNA: TGTGCCAGCAGCCCCCTCGGAAGGAGGGGCTCCTACGAGCAGTACTTC.